This entry describes one T cell receptor beta chain. The antigen is unknown. Assay: immunoSEQ multiplex PCR; the TCRdb copy retains only in-frame clones and omits some. The data show 200,000 to 250,000 clones, around four fifths seen once. These data are taken from a study of cytomegalovirus exposure and HLA in healthy donors. Findings and limits, study-wide: Cytomegalovirus-associated TCR beta chains were listed, numbering some 170.

An approximately 130-subject validation cohort, separate from the 666-subject first cohort, supplied the donors. The CDR3 is 15 amino acids. Germline values: CDR1 SGHRS, CDR2 YFSETQ. Trimming cost V 2 bases and J 5 bases, with 14 bases left between them. The chain is built from TRBV5-1 and TRBJ2-1, with D maybe TRBD2 (6 bases). Specimen: PBMCs. This receptor was identified in a young woman in good health and CMV-seronegative. CDR3: CASSFQSPGDNEQFF. The CDR3 nucleotides are TGCGCCAGCAGCTTCCAATCACCGGGAGACAATGAGCAGTTCTTC. Together with reference TRBV5-1 and TRBJ2-1, the CDR3 gives the full variable domain: KAGVTQTPRYLIKTRGQQVTLSCSPISGHRSVSWYQQTPGQGLQFLFEYFSETQRNKGNFPGRFSGRQFSNSRSEMNVSTLELGDSALYLCASSFQSPGDNEQFFGPGTRLTVL.